The T cell receptor beta chain described here comes from a study of T cell responses to AZD1222 COVID-19 vaccine. General study findings and limits: Per reports, nearly half of all spike-specific TCRs target regions that are unmutated in variants. Sampling captured repertoires only after the peak T cell response.

Measured with immunoSEQ multiplex PCR; TCRdb has only the in-frame clones, and not every one. Of 180,000 or so clones listed, just over 90% were seen once; the top ten hold over 1.5%. In regard to this clone: What it binds is unknown.

This specimen consisted of peripheral blood, obtained 28 days after the second AZD1222 dose. The receptor's source is an adult who received the AZD1222 COVID-19 vaccine.

This CDR3 reads CASSYGTGGGKLFF. In DNA form, the CDR3 reads TGTGCCAGCAGTTACGGGACAGGGGGCGGAAAACTGTTTTTT. The V gene is TRBV6-2 or TRBV6-3, the J gene TRBJ1-4, with 12 bases that match TRBD1. With V trimmed by 2 bases and J by 10 bases, 2 bases remained unmatched. Germline V gene sequence: CDR1 MNHEY, CDR2 SVGEGT. The CDR3 runs 14 residues.